Listed below are T cell receptor beta chains from one sample, sequenced in a study of early T cells in non-severe SARS-CoV-2 infection. TCRdb reanalysed the 5' RACE reads using MiXCR and keeps one entry per CDR3 protein. The table shows about 24,000 distinct CDR3 sequences, with about 4.6% occurring only once. Material: whole blood. The source of these receptors is an adult who was a healthcare worker with PCR-confirmed SARS-CoV-2 infection or an uninfected control (not recorded which). CDR3s include the opening cysteine and the closing phenylalanine or tryptophan. The order of the fields is J gene, clone size, D gene, V gene, CDR3 protein, CDR3 DNA. A D gene is named only where the DNA matches it firmly. Part of the rows lack a size; the others show once, few, many or a class for expanded clones.

J gene: TRBJ2-1; clone size: many; D gene: NA; V gene: TRBV9; CDR3 protein: CASSVAGRREQFF; CDR3 DNA: TGTGCCAGCAGCGTAGCGGGGCGCCGTGAGCAGTTCTTC
J gene: TRBJ2-1; clone size: many; D gene: NA; V gene: TRBV6-5; CDR3 protein: CASSKEYNEQFF; CDR3 DNA: TGTGCCAGCAGCAAGGAATACAATGAGCAGTTCTTC
J gene: TRBJ1-3; clone size: NA; D gene: NA; V gene: TRBV4-3; CDR3 protein: CASSQGAAGNTIYF; CDR3 DNA: TGCGCCAGCAGCCAGGGGGCCGCTGGAAACACCATATATTTT
J gene: TRBJ2-7; clone size: many; D gene: TRBD2; V gene: TRBV10-3; CDR3 protein: CAISDSAGVGTYEQYF; CDR3 DNA: TGTGCCATCAGTGACTCAGCGGGGGTTGGTACGTACGAGCAGTACTTC
J gene: TRBJ1-4; clone size: many; D gene: NA; V gene: TRBV28; CDR3 protein: CAAQGPNEKLFF; CDR3 DNA: TGTGCCGCCCAGGGCCCTAATGAAAAACTGTTTTTT
J gene: TRBJ2-1; clone size: many; D gene: NA; V gene: TRBV10-2; CDR3 protein: CASSDLREQFF; CDR3 DNA: TGCGCCAGCAGTGACCTCCGCGAGCAGTTCTTC
J gene: TRBJ2-1; clone size: few; D gene: TRBD2; V gene: TRBV5-1; CDR3 protein: CASSPPGLEVYNEQFF; CDR3 DNA: TGCGCCAGCAGTCCTCCGGGACTAGAAGTCTACAATGAGCAGTTCTTC
J gene: TRBJ1-4; clone size: many; D gene: NA; V gene: TRBV3-1; CDR3 protein: CASSQATVNEKLFF; CDR3 DNA: TGTGCCAGCAGCCAAGCAACAGTTAATGAAAAACTGTTTTTT
J gene: TRBJ2-7; clone size: few; D gene: NA; V gene: TRBV28; CDR3 protein: CASSLMFSAYEQYF; CDR3 DNA: TGTGCCAGCAGTTTAATGTTTAGCGCCTACGAGCAGTACTTC
J gene: TRBJ2-1; clone size: many; D gene: NA; V gene: TRBV11-2; CDR3 protein: CASSLYGTEQFF; CDR3 DNA: TGTGCCAGCAGCTTATACGGGACTGAGCAGTTCTTC